The 13 T cell receptor beta chains presented below share a single source sample, sequenced in a study of cytomegalovirus exposure and HLA in healthy donors. The PCR was carried out with 60 Vbeta primers and 13 Jbeta primers. TCRdb's table, derived via immunoSEQ multiplex PCR, lists solely in-frame clones and lacks some. The table records approximately 150,000 clones, 65% to 90% of them present only once. The sequenced material came from PBMCs. All receptors come from a male donor in good health and CMV-seronegative.

V usage is TRBV10-1 and J usage is TRBJ1-1, with D tentatively TRBD1 (5 bases). Germline V gene sequence: CDR1 WNHNN, CDR2 SYGVQD (reference sequence). V lost 7 bases and J lost 2, with 17 bases in between. The CDR3 is 15 amino acids. The CDR3 reads CASKGIRAENTEAFF. As DNA, the CDR3 is TGCGCCAGCAAGGGGATCAGGGCGGAAAACACTGAAGCTTTCTTT.

The chain couples TRBV30 to TRBJ1-2; D possibly corresponds to TRBD1 (5 bases). The germline V gene encodes CDR1 GTSNPN and CDR2 SVGIG (reference sequence). CDR3 length: 14 residues. Trimming left V 2 bases short and J 4 bases short, with 14 bases between. The CDR3 here is CAWSSGGLGYGYTF. The CDR3 coding sequence is TGTGCCTGGAGTAGTGGGGGGTTGGGCTATGGCTACACCTTC.

The V gene is TRBV6-1, the J gene TRBJ2-7; 7 bases are shared with TRBD2. V shed 5 bases, J shed 5 bases, and the junction held 3 bases outside the gene matches. The CDR3 is 12 amino acids. The germline V gene has CDR1 MNHNS and CDR2 SASEGT. CDR3: CASSWTSDEQYF. Written as DNA, the CDR3 is TGTGCCAGCAGTTGGACTAGTGACGAGCAGTACTTC.

The genes are TRBV6-5 and TRBJ1-3; the D is unclear. V was pared by 0 bases and J by 0 bases, with 6 bases between. Germline loops: CDR1 MNHEY, CDR2 SVGAGI. The CDR3 loop spans 15 amino acids. The CDR3 DNA sequence: TGTGCCAGCAGTTACTCTCCAGGCTCTGGAAACACCATATATTTT. Translation: CASSYSPGSGNTIYF.

CDR3 bases: TGTGCCAGCAGATCTCCCGGGACAGACAACATTCAGTACTTC. Residues: CASRSPGTDNIQYF. J is TRBJ2-4 and V is TRBV27; 7 nucleotides agree with TRBD1. This CDR3 is built from 14 residues. The ends lost 6 bases at V and 7 bases at J; junction bases unmatched: 9. Germline assignment: CDR1 MNHEY and CDR2 SMNVEV (reference sequence).

As to this clone: This sample also contains other DNA sequences that code for the same CDR3. Here the CDR3 reads CAWSVRGNQPQHF. The CDR3 coding sequence is TGTGCCTGGAGTGTACGAGGAAATCAGCCCCAGCATTTT. The chain links TRBV30 to TRBJ1-5; D ambiguous. This CDR3 spans 13 amino acids. Between the trimmed V and J ends, which lost 0 bases and 4 bases, there was a span of 7 bases. CDR1 and CDR2 from the germline V gene are GTSNPN and SVGIG (reference sequence).

The chain has TRBV7-9 and TRBJ2-5; D perhaps matches TRBD1 (6 bases). Germline V gives CDR1 SEHNR, CDR2 FQNEAQ (reference sequence). The CDR3 is 12 residues long. V was pared by 5 bases and J by 5 bases, with 9 bases between. The CDR3 region has the DNA TGTGCCAGCAGCCCCCAGGGGGAGACCCAGTACTTC. Amino acids: CASSPQGETQYF.

The chain joins TRBV7-6 to TRBJ1-4; D is unclear. Germline CDR1 and CDR2: SGHVS and FNYEAQ. The CDR3 is made up of 16 amino acids. V dropped 1 base and J dropped 0 bases, with 9 bases sitting between them. CDR3 loop: CASSLVLGATNEKLFF. DNA for the CDR3: TGTGCCAGCAGCTTAGTCTTGGGAGCAACTAATGAAAAACTGTTTTTT.

This sequence joins TRBV7-9 and TRBJ1-6, with TRBD1 as a possible D gene (6 bases). The ends were cut back, 4 bases at V and 4 bases at J, with 17 bases in the middle. This CDR3 region has 17 residues. Germline V gene lookup returns CDR1 SEHNR and CDR2 FQNEAQ (reference sequence). The chain's CDR3 is CASSSQWTASYNSPLHF. The CDR3 nucleotides are TGTGCCAGCAGCTCCCAATGGACAGCGAGTTATAATTCACCCCTCCACTTT.

This clone was recorded a few times. The J gene is TRBJ1-6, the V gene TRBV4-3; D gene unclear. Trimming took off 0 bases at V and 4 bases at J, with 7 bases between the two ends. From germline, CDR1 is LGHNA and CDR2 YSLEER. CDR3 length: 15 amino acids. The CDR3 is CASSQEGRYNSPLHF. The DNA of the CDR3 is TGCGCCAGCAGCCAAGAGGGCCGGTATAATTCACCCCTCCACTTT.

In its sample, this clone was seen a few times. The J gene is TRBJ2-4, the V gene TRBV29-1, with 10 bases identical to TRBD1. The CDR3 is 16 residues long. The V gene end was trimmed by 5 bases and the J gene end by 8 bases; junction bases not matched to a gene: 15. Germline CDR1 reads SQVTM; CDR2 reads ANQGSEA. CDR3 DNA sequence: TGCAGCGTTACGAATATCCGGGACAGGGGCCAATACATTCAGTACTTC. This codes for CSVTNIRDRGQYIQYF. The full variable domain, in which reference TRBV29-1 and TRBJ2-4 provide the parts outside the CDR3, is SAVISQKPSRDICQRGTSLTIQCQVDSQVTMMFWYRQQPGQSLTLIATANQGSEATYESGFVIDKFPISRPNLTFSTLTVSNMSPEDSSIYLCSVTNIRDRGQYIQYFGAGTRLSVL.

The CDR3: CASSYGLGETQYF. The CDR3 DNA reads as TGTGCCAGCAGTTACGGACTAGGCGAGACCCAGTACTTC. The gene calls are TRBV2 and TRBJ2-5, with 7 bases fitting TRBD2. The J segment lost 5 bases and the V segment lost 5 bases, leaving 5 bases of the junction unmatched. The V gene's germline CDR1 is SNHLY and CDR2 FYNNEI. CDR3 length: 13 residues.

The chain combines TRBV5-8 with TRBJ2-3; D ambiguous. The CDR3 is 13 amino acids. The germline gives CDR1 SGHTS, CDR2 YDEGEE. V was pared by 0 bases and J by 6 bases, with 8 bases between. The CDR3 protein is CASSLGPVDTQYF. Here the CDR3 DNA reads TGTGCCAGCAGCTTGGGGCCAGTGGATACGCAGTATTTT.